This TCR beta chain was documented in a study of blood T cell repertoires in COVID-19. Study-level information: Donors in the United States, Italy and Spain gave samples during acute or convalescent COVID-19. Sample material is recorded as cDNA or gDNA derived from T cells, B-cell-depleted T cells, or PBMCs.

Original handling: Cell counts per sample came from amplifying reference gene primers. The data were produced by immunoSEQ multiplex PCR, yet TCRdb's version contains in-frame clones alone and is incomplete. The V and J calls and the clone size are those of that table, but D and trimming were determined from the DNA. There are about 200,000 clones in the sample; approximately 83% occur only once, and over 2.5% lies in the top ten. CDR1 and CDR2 (germline): LNHDA, SQIVND (reference sequence). This CDR3 is built from 13 residues. V gave up 4 bases and J gave up 4 bases; unmatched junction bases: 3. Sequencing was carried out using peripheral blood. This receptor was taken from a man between 60 and 75 years old with acute or convalescent COVID-19. J is TRBJ1-2 and V is TRBV19; 7 bases map to TRBD1. CDR3 loop: CASSTRQGYGYTF. In DNA form, the CDR3 reads TGTGCCAGTAGTACGCGACAGGGCTATGGCTACACCTTC.